This T cell receptor beta chain is drawn from a study of blood T cell repertoires in COVID-19. Between the trimmed V and J ends, which lost 5 bases and 10 bases, there was a span of 12 bases. Per the germline V gene, CDR1 is SGHAT and CDR2 is FQNNGV. This CDR3 contains 12 residues. Using immunoSEQ multiplex PCR, the repertoire was profiled, and TCRdb retains in-frame clones only, with some absent. Of approximately 170,000 clones listed, 80% to 90% were seen once; the top ten hold roughly 9.1%. This clonotype was sampled from a man aged 45-65 years with active or convalescent COVID-19. The chain links TRBV11-2 to TRBJ2-1; weak D call: TRBD1 (5 bases). The sample taken for sequencing was peripheral blood. CDR3: CASSPLGVEQFF. The CDR3 DNA sequence: TGTGCCAGCAGCCCATTAGGGGTGGAGCAGTTCTTC.